This T cell receptor (beta chain) was identified during a study of cytomegalovirus exposure and HLA in healthy donors. Study-level background: The same platform was used for the 110 or so validation repertoires as for the approximately 730 first-cohort repertoires, as reported in a later analysis.

Some clones are missing from TCRdb's copy, which holds only in-frame ones; the method was immunoSEQ multiplex PCR. The sample lists 100,000 to 150,000 clones; about nine tenths were seen once. A word on this clone: Its specificity is unknown.

Study observations and caveats: Rarity held for most TCR sequences, but there were some public TCRs that occurred in many donors. Reported results showed that the classifier diagnosed cytomegalovirus status with high specificity and sensitivity.

The sequence came from a young woman in good health and CMV-seronegative. Material for sequencing was PBMCs.

CDR3 amino acids: CASSQGYGGTTNEKLFF. The CDR3 bases are TGTGCCAGCAGCCAAGGGTATGGAGGGACCACTAATGAAAAACTGTTTTTT. This sequence joins TRBV4-2 and TRBJ1-4, with D perhaps TRBD1 (5 bases). The V gene lost 1 base and the J gene lost 2 bases, with 14 bases spanning the gap. This CDR3 contains 17 residues. Germline values: CDR1 LGHNA, CDR2 YNFKEQ.